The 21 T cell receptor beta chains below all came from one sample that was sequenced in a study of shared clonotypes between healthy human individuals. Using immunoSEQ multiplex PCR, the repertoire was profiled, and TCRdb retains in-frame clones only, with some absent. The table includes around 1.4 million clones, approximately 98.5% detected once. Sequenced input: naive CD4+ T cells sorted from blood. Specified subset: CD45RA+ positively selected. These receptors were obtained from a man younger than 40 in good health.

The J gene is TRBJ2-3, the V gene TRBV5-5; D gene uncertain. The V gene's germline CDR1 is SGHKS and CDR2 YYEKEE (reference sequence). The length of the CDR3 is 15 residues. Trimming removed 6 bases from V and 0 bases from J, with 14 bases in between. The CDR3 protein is CASTKPNHSTDTQYF. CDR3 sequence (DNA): TGTGCCAGCACAAAACCCAACCACAGCACAGATACGCAGTATTTT.

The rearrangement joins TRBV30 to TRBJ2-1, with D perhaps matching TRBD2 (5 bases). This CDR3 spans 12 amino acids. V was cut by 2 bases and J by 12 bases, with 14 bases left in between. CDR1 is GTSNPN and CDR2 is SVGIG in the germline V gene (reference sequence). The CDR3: CAWSWRGQGQFF. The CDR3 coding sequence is TGTGCCTGGAGTTGGCGAGGGCAAGGGCAGTTCTTC.

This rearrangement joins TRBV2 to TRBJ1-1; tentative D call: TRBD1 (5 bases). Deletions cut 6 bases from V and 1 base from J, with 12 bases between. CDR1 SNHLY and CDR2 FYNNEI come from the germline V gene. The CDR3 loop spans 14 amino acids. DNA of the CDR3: TGTGCCAGCAGGGGGGGTCTGCCGAACACTGAAGCTTTCTTT. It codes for CASRGGLPNTEAFF.

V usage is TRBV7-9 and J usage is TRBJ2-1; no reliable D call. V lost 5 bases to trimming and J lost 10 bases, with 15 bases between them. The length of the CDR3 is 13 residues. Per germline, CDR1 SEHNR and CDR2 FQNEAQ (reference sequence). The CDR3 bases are TGTGCCAGCAGCCCCGTTCGCTTGGGAGAGCAGTTCTTC. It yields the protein CASSPVRLGEQFF.

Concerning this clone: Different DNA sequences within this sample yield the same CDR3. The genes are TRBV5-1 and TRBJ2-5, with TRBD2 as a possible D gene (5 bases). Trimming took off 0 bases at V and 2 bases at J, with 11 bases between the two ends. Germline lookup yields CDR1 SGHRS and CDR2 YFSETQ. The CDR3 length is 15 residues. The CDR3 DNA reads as TGCGCCAGCAGCTTGGGTTTGACGGGGCAAGAGACCCAGTACTTC. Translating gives CASSLGLTGQETQYF.

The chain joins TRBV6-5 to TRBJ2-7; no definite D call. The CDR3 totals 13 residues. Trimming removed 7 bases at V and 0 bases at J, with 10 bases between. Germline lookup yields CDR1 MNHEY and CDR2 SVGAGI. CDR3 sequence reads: CASKASASYEQYF. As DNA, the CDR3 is TGTGCCAGCAAAGCGTCAGCCTCCTACGAGCAGTACTTC.

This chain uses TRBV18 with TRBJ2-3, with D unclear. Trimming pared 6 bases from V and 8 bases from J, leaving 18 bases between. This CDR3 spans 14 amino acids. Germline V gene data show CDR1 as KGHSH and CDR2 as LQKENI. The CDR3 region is CASSLKAPEGTQYF. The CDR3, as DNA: TGTGCCAGCTCCCTCAAAGCCCCCGAAGGTACGCAGTATTTT.

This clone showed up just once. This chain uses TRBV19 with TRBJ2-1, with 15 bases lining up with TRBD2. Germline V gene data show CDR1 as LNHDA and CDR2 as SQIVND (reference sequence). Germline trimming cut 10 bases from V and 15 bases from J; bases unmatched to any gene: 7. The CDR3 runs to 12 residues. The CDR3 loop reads CATDRTSGRVFF. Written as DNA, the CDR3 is TGTGCCACCGACCGGACTAGCGGGAGGGTGTTCTTC. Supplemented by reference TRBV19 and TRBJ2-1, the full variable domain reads DGGITQSPKYLFRKEGQNVTLSCEQNLNHDAMYWYRQDPGQGLRLIYYSQIVNDFQKGDIAEGYSVSREKKESFPLTVTSAQKNPTAFYLCATDRTSGRVFFGPGTRLTVL.

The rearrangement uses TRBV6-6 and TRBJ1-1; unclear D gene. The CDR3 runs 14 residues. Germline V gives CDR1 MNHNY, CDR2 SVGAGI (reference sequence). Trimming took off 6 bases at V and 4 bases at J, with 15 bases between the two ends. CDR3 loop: CASSLELGITEAFF. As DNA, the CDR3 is TGTGCCAGCAGCCTCGAGCTGGGCATCACTGAAGCTTTCTTT.

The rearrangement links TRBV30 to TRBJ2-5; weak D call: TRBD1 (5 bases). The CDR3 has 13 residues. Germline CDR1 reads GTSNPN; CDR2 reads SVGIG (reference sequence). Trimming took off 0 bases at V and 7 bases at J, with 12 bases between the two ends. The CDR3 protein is CAWSVLREGTQYF. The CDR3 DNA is TGTGCCTGGAGTGTACTCAGGGAAGGGACCCAGTACTTC.

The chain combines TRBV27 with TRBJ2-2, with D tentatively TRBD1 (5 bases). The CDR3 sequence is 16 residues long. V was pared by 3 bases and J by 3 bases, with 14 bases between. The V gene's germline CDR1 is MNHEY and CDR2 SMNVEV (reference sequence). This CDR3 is CASSLPAGPYTGELFF. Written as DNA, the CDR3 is TGTGCCAGCAGTTTGCCTGCAGGGCCGTACACCGGGGAGCTGTTTTTT.

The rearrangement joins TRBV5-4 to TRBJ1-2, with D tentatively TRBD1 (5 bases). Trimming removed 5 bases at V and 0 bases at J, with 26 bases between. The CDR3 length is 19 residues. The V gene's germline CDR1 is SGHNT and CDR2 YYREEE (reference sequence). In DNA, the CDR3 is TGTGCCAGCAGTGGGAGTTTACCGGGACTTCGGGCCCCTAACTATGGCTACACCTTC. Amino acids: CASSGSLPGLRAPNYGYTF.

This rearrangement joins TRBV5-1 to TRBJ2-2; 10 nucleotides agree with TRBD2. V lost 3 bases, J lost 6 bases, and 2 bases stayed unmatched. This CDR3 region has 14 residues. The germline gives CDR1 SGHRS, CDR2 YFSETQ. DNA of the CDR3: TGCGCCAGCAGCTCTAGCGGGAGTTCCGGGGAGCTGTTTTTT. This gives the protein CASSSSGSSGELFF. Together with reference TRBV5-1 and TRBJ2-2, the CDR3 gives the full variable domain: KAGVTQTPRYLIKTRGQQVTLSCSPISGHRSVSWYQQTPGQGLQFLFEYFSETQRNKGNFPGRFSGRQFSNSRSEMNVSTLELGDSALYLCASSSSGSSGELFFGEGSRLTVL.

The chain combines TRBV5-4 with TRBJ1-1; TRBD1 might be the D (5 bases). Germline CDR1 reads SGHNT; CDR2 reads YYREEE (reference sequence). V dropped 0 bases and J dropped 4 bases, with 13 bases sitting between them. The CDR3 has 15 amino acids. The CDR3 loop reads CASSLEGVRATEAFF. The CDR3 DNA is TGTGCCAGCAGCTTGGAAGGGGTCAGGGCCACTGAAGCTTTCTTT.

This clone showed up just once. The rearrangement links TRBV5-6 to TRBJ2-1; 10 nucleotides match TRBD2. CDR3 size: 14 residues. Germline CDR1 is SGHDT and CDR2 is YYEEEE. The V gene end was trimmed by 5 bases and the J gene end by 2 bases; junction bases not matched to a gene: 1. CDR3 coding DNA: TGTGCCAGCAGTGGGACTAGCGCCTACAATGAGCAGTTCTTC. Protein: CASSGTSAYNEQFF.

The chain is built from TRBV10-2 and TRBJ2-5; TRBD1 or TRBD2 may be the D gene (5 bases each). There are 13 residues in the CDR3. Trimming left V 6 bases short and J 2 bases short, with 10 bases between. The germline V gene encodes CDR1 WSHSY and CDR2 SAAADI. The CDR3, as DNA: TGCGCCAGCAGGAGGGGACCACAAGAGACCCAGTACTTC. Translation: CASRRGPQETQYF.

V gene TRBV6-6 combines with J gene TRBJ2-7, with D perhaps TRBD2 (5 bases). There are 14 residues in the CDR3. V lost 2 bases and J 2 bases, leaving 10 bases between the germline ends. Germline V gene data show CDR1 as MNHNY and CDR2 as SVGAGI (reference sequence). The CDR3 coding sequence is TGTGCCAGCAGTTACGGGCGGGCTACCTACGAGCAGTACTTC. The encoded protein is CASSYGRATYEQYF.

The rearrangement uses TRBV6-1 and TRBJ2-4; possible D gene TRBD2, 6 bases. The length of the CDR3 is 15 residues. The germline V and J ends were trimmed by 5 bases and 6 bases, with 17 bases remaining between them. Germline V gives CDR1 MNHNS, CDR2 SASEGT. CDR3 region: CASSMEGGLGNIQYF. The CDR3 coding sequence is TGTGCCAGCAGTATGGAGGGTGGTTTGGGAAACATTCAGTACTTC.

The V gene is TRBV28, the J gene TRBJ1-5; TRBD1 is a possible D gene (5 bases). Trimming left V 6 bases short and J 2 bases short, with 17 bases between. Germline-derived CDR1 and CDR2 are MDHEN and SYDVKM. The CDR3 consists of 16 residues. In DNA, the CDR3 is TGTGCCAGCAGGGATCTCGGGGCCGGGGGCAATCAGCCCCAGCATTTT. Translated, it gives CASRDLGAGGNQPQHF. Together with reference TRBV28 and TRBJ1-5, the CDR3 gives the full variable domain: DVKVTQSSRYLVKRTGEKVFLECVQDMDHENMFWYRQDPGLGLRLIYFSYDVKMKEKGDIPEGYSVSREKKERFSLILESASTNQTSMYLCASRDLGAGGNQPQHFGDGTRLSIL.

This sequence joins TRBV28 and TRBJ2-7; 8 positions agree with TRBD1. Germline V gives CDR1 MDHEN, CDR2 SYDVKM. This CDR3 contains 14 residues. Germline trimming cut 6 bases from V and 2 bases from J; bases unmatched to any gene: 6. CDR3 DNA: TGTGCCAGCAGGGGGACAGGACCCCCCTACGAGCAGTACTTC. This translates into CASRGTGPPYEQYF.

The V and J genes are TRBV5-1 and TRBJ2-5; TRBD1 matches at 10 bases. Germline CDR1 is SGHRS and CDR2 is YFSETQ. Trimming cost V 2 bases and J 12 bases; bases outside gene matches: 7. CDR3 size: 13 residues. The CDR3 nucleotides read TGCGCCAGCAGCTTAACCGGGACAGGGGCTAAGTACTTC. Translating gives CASSLTGTGAKYF.